The next 20 T cell receptor beta chains were all read from a single sample in a study of blood T cell repertoires in COVID-19. TCRdb's table, derived via immunoSEQ multiplex PCR, lists solely in-frame clones and lacks some. The sample records 150,000 to 180,000 clones, roughly 89% being singletons. Material: peripheral blood. The receptors come from a man aged 50 to 59 with acute or convalescent COVID-19.

The chain carries TRBV9 and TRBJ2-4; 8 bases line up with TRBD1. Trimming took 4 bases from V and 1 from J; bases not matched to a gene: 7. The germline V gene has CDR1 SGDLS and CDR2 YYNGEE. This CDR3 region has 16 residues. The CDR3 DNA reads as TGTGCCAGCAGCCTTGGACAGGGTGGTGCCAAAAACATTCAGTACTTC. This translates into CASSLGQGGAKNIQYF.

This clone has only a few counts. The CDR3 sequence is CATSSSLKTGSNTEAFF. The DNA for the CDR3 is TGTGCCACCAGCTCATCCCTTAAAACGGGGTCGAACACTGAAGCTTTCTTT. J is TRBJ1-1 and V is TRBV15; D is unresolved. The CDR3 contains 17 residues. V lost 5 bases to trimming and J lost 1 base, with 20 bases between them. Germline values: CDR1 LNHNV, CDR2 YYDKDF (reference sequence).

The chain is built from TRBV7-9 and TRBJ1-5, with D possibly being TRBD1 (5 bases). This CDR3 contains 15 residues. Trimming took 5 bases from V and 6 from J, leaving 17 bases between them. Germline assignment: CDR1 SEHNR and CDR2 FQNEAQ (reference sequence). The CDR3: CASSPGPAGGQPQHF. The CDR3, as DNA: TGTGCCAGCAGCCCGGGCCCGGCGGGGGGTCAGCCCCAGCATTTT.

The J gene is TRBJ2-7, the V gene TRBV7-2, with 7 bases matching TRBD1. Per the germline V gene, CDR1 is SGHTA and CDR2 is FQGNSA. The CDR3 consists of 15 residues. V gave up 6 bases and J gave up 0 bases; unmatched junction bases: 8. CDR3 loop: CASSKTGAYSYEQYF. The CDR3 DNA is TGTGCCAGCAGTAAAACAGGGGCCTACTCCTACGAGCAGTACTTC. The full variable domain, rest sourced from reference TRBV7-2 and TRBJ2-7, is GAGVSQSPSNKVTEKGKDVELRCDPISGHTALYWYRQSLGQGLEFLIYFQGNSAPDKSGLPSDRFSAERTGGSVSTLTIQRTQQEDSAVYLCASSKTGAYSYEQYFGPGTRLTVT.

The rearrangement joins TRBV27 to TRBJ1-6; perhaps TRBD1 as D (5 bases). V lost 7 bases and J lost 8, with 15 bases in between. Germline CDR1 MNHEY, CDR2 SMNVEV (reference sequence). This CDR3 has 14 residues. In DNA, the CDR3 is TGTGCCAGCACTCAGGCCCCAGGGCATTCACCCCTCCACTTT. Protein sequence: CASTQAPGHSPLHF.

The chain links TRBV7-2 to TRBJ2-1; 7 bases are a match to TRBD2. CDR3 length: 17 residues. V lost 5 bases, J lost 0 bases, and 10 bases stayed unmatched. Germline V gives CDR1 SGHTA, CDR2 FQGNSA. The chain's CDR3 is CASSKGRGPISYNEQFF. CDR3 nucleotides: TGTGCCAGCAGCAAAGGGAGGGGCCCAATCTCCTACAATGAGCAGTTCTTC.

This clone appeared a few times. The chain links TRBV6-5 to TRBJ1-6, with no clear D. Per the germline V gene, CDR1 is MNHEY and CDR2 is SVGAGI. The CDR3 runs to 13 residues. The ends were cut back, 5 bases at V and 11 bases at J, with 13 bases in the middle. CDR3 DNA: TGTGCCAGCAGTCGAGGGAAAAATCCACCCCTCCACTTT. Translation gives CASSRGKNPPLHF.

This chain uses TRBV21-1 with TRBJ2-3; the D call in the table, TRBD2, was not verified against the DNA. TRBV21-1 is tagged as a pseudogene. CDR3 length: 17 residues. The CDR3 protein is CASSKGLAGDGTDTQYF. As DNA, the CDR3 is TGTGCCAGCAGCAAAGGACTAGCGGGAGACGGCACAGATACGCAGTATTTT.

This rearrangement joins TRBV7-9 to TRBJ2-1, with D perhaps matching TRBD1 (6 bases). Germline V lookup: CDR1 SEHNR, CDR2 FQNEAQ (reference sequence). The CDR3 runs 15 residues. V shed 4 bases and J shed 3 bases, with 13 bases lying between them. The CDR3 DNA reads as TGTGCCAGCAGCTCACAGGGCCCCGACTACAATGAGCAGTTCTTC. This codes for CASSSQGPDYNEQFF. Using reference TRBV7-9 and TRBJ2-1 for the parts outside the CDR3, the full variable domain is DTGVSQNPRHKITKRGQNVTFRCDPISEHNRLYWYRQTLGQGPEFLTYFQNEAQLEKSRLLSDRFSAERPKGSFSTLEIQRTEQGDSAMYLCASSSQGPDYNEQFFGPGTRLTVL.

This clone came up once. This chain connects TRBV6-6 to TRBJ2-7; 7 bases line up with TRBD1. From germline, CDR1 is MNHNY and CDR2 SVGAGI (reference sequence). V lost 5 bases, J lost 3 bases, and 4 bases stayed unmatched. The CDR3 is 13 amino acids. The CDR3 DNA reads as TGTGCCAGCAGTAAGACAGGGAGCTACGAGCAGTACGTC. Protein product: CASSKTGSYEQYV.

This rearrangement joins TRBV27 to TRBJ2-7, with unresolved D. Germline V gene sequence: CDR1 MNHEY, CDR2 SMNVEV (reference sequence). The CDR3 is 14 amino acids. Trimming took 8 bases from V and 0 from J, leaving 14 bases between them. The CDR3 loop reads CASRLTISSYEQYF. The DNA for the CDR3 is TGTGCCAGCCGACTTACAATTAGCTCCTACGAGCAGTACTTC.

This rearrangement joins TRBV11-3 to TRBJ1-1; maybe TRBD1 (6 bases). Trimming took off 5 bases at V and 2 bases at J, with 9 bases between the two ends. CDR3 size: 13 residues. Germline CDR1 is SGHNT and CDR2 is YENEEA. For the CDR3, the DNA is TGTGCCAGCAGCCTACAGGGAAACACTGAAGCTTTCTTT. Amino acid sequence: CASSLQGNTEAFF.

This sequence joins TRBV6-6 and TRBJ2-5; TRBD1 matches 9 bases. The ends lost 2 bases at V and 5 bases at J; junction bases unmatched: 3. The length of the CDR3 is 14 residues. Germline values: CDR1 MNHNY, CDR2 SVGAGI (reference sequence). CDR3 sequence: CASSYLQGAETQYF. Here the CDR3 DNA reads TGTGCCAGCAGTTACCTACAGGGGGCGGAGACCCAGTACTTC.

The chain combines TRBV5-1 with TRBJ2-2, with D possibly matching TRBD1 (6 bases). Trimming stripped 2 bases from V and 3 bases from J, with 14 bases between. From germline, CDR1 is SGHRS and CDR2 YFSETQ. The CDR3 runs to 16 residues. The CDR3 nucleotides read TGCGCCAGCAGCTTTACACCGGGACACTACACCGGGGAGCTGTTTTTT. Its protein product is CASSFTPGHYTGELFF.

CDR3 sequence reads: CASRPGQGATYEQYF. CDR3 nucleotide sequence: TGTGCCAGCAGACCGGGACAGGGGGCAACCTACGAGCAGTACTTC. The chain is built from TRBV2 and TRBJ2-7, with 12 bases matching TRBD1. Germline CDR1 reads SNHLY; CDR2 reads FYNNEI. There are 15 residues in the CDR3. The J segment lost 2 bases and the V segment lost 6 bases, leaving 5 bases of the junction unmatched.

This sequence joins TRBV10-3 and TRBJ1-2; D is unclear. V was shortened by 3 bases and J by 7 bases, with 12 bases between the two germline ends. Germline CDR1 ENHRY, CDR2 SYGVKD. CDR3 length: 13 residues. The chain's CDR3 is CAISDHRVPGYTF. The CDR3 nucleotides are TGTGCCATCAGTGATCATAGAGTGCCTGGCTACACCTTC.

This sequence joins TRBV11-2 and TRBJ1-1; TRBD1 matches 11 bases. The CDR3 totals 15 residues. J gave up 4 bases and V 1 base, and 2 bases lay outside the gene matches. In germline, CDR1 is SGHAT, CDR2 FQNNGV. The CDR3 sequence: CASSLGGTGGTEAFF. The CDR3 nucleotides read TGTGCCAGCAGCTTAGGGGGGACAGGGGGCACTGAAGCTTTCTTT.

This clone was counted only a few times. The gene calls are TRBV5-1 and TRBJ1-2, with 7 bases that match TRBD1. With V trimmed by 0 bases and J by 5 bases, 4 bases remained unmatched. The CDR3 is 14 amino acids. Germline V gene sequence: CDR1 SGHRS, CDR2 YFSETQ. For the CDR3, the DNA is TGCGCCAGCAGCTTGGGACAGGGAGTTTATGGCTACACCTTC. Translation gives CASSLGQGVYGYTF. Drawing the rest from reference TRBV5-1 and TRBJ1-2, the complete variable domain is KAGVTQTPRYLIKTRGQQVTLSCSPISGHRSVSWYQQTPGQGLQFLFEYFSETQRNKGNFPGRFSGRQFSNSRSEMNVSTLELGDSALYLCASSLGQGVYGYTFGSGTRLTVV.

This chain joins TRBV27 and TRBJ2-7; 9 bases match TRBD1. J was trimmed by 3 bases and V by 6 bases; bases with no gene match: 9. The CDR3 has 15 amino acids. Germline CDR1 and CDR2: MNHEY and SMNVEV (reference sequence). The CDR3: CASRDGQGRVYEQYF. The CDR3 nucleotides are TGTGCCAGCAGGGACGGACAGGGGAGGGTCTACGAGCAGTACTTC.

This rearrangement joins TRBV6-2 or TRBV6-3 to TRBJ1-1, with 7 nucleotides matching TRBD1. J gave up 0 bases and V 0 bases, and 7 bases lay outside the gene matches. The CDR3 loop spans 17 amino acids. The germline CDR1 and CDR2 sequences are MNHEY and SVGEGT. For the CDR3, the DNA is TGTGCCAGCAGTTACTCCACTAGGACAGGAATGAACACTGAAGCTTTCTTT. This sequence encodes CASSYSTRTGMNTEAFF.